The 25 T cell receptor beta chains below were found in one sample sequenced in a study of Ad26.COV2.S vaccination and SARS-CoV-2 variants. Treatment indicated: some 20 received Ad26.COV2.S at low or high dose, single or two shots; 5 received placebo; per-sample allocation not given. Material that was analyzed had been drawn on day 63 after the first vaccine or placebo injection. Data came from immunoSEQ multiplex PCR; TCRdb stores just in-frame clones and leaves some out. The table records about 350,000 clones, about 86% of them present only once. Specimen: peripheral blood, collected in a trial of Ad26.COV2.S vaccine versus placebo. These receptors were obtained from a person aged 18 to 59 who received the Ad26.COV2.S COVID-19 vaccine or a placebo.

This clone came up a few times. The sample holds other DNA sequences that translate to the same CDR3. This rearrangement joins TRBV28 to TRBJ1-2; D gene unclear. The CDR3 has 11 amino acids. V gave up 4 bases and J gave up 2 bases, with 2 bases separating them. Germline assignment: CDR1 MDHEN and CDR2 SYDVKM. The CDR3: CASSSNYGYTF. Here the CDR3 DNA reads TGTGCCAGCAGTTCGAACTATGGCTACACCTTC.

This chain joins TRBV28 and TRBJ2-3; 8 positions agree with TRBD2. CDR3 length: 19 amino acids. Germline V gene lookup returns CDR1 MDHEN and CDR2 SYDVKM. V was clipped by 3 bases and J by 0 bases; unmatched bases: 14. The CDR3: CASSLGLILAASSTDTQYF. The CDR3 DNA sequence: TGTGCCAGCAGTTTGGGGTTAATACTAGCGGCCTCCAGCACAGATACGCAGTATTTT. Full variable domain (outside the CDR3, taken from reference TRBV28 and TRBJ2-3): DVKVTQSSRYLVKRTGEKVFLECVQDMDHENMFWYRQDPGLGLRLIYFSYDVKMKEKGDIPEGYSVSREKKERFSLILESASTNQTSMYLCASSLGLILAASSTDTQYFGPGTRLTVL.

The chain joins TRBV7-2 to TRBJ1-6; D remains unclear. Germline V gene data show CDR1 as SGHTA and CDR2 as FQGNSA. The V end was cut by 1 base, the J end by 17 bases, with 24 bases between. The CDR3 contains 16 residues. The CDR3 loop is CASSLVIGSPGGRVHF. CDR3 DNA: TGTGCCAGCAGCTTAGTCATCGGGTCCCCCGGCGGTCGGGTCCACTTT.

The chain joins TRBV7-3 to TRBJ2-3; 12 bases map to TRBD2. This CDR3 comprises 16 residues. V was clipped by 5 bases and J by 1 base; unmatched bases: 4. Germline-derived CDR1 and CDR2 are SGHTA and FQGTGA. The CDR3 region is CASSLAGGRGTDTQYF. The CDR3 DNA sequence: TGTGCCAGCAGCCTAGCGGGAGGGAGAGGCACAGATACGCAGTATTTT.

V gene TRBV6-1 combines with J gene TRBJ1-4, with no clear D. V was clipped by 0 bases and J by 14 bases, with 13 bases between them. The CDR3 totals 13 residues. Per the germline V gene, CDR1 is MNHNS and CDR2 is SASEGT. The CDR3: CASSEALYRMLFF. For the CDR3, the DNA is TGTGCCAGCAGTGAAGCGCTATACAGAATGCTGTTTTTT.

The chain links TRBV28 to TRBJ1-2; weak D call: TRBD1 (5 bases). Trimming cost V 2 bases and J 4 bases, with 11 bases left between them. This CDR3 spans 14 amino acids. Germline V gene sequence: CDR1 MDHEN, CDR2 SYDVKM. DNA of the CDR3: TGTGCCAGCAGTTTACAGGGACGAAGCTATGGCTACACCTTC. This codes for CASSLQGRSYGYTF.

The chain carries TRBV24-1 and TRBJ2-5; 8 bases line up with TRBD1. V lost 9 bases and J lost 5; bases outside the gene matches: 10. The CDR3 is made up of 14 amino acids. Germline V CDR1 and CDR2: KGHDR, SFDVKD. The chain's CDR3 is CATGGQGAIETQYF. The DNA of the CDR3 is TGTGCCACCGGGGGGCAGGGGGCTATTGAGACCCAGTACTTC.

The chain employs TRBV6-5 and TRBJ2-3; TRBD1 matches 7 bases. The J segment lost 3 bases and the V segment lost 7 bases, leaving 10 bases of the junction unmatched. The CDR3 loop spans 15 amino acids. The germline CDR1 and CDR2 sequences are MNHEY and SVGAGI. CDR3 in DNA: TGTGCCAGCATCCCGCGGGCAGGGGGTACAGATACGCAGTATTTT. This sequence encodes CASIPRAGGTDTQYF.

This chain links TRBV27 with TRBJ1-1; a possible D gene is TRBD1 (5 bases). This CDR3 is built from 17 residues. V gave up 4 bases and J gave up 5 bases, with 23 bases separating them. Germline V gene lookup returns CDR1 MNHEY and CDR2 SMNVEV (reference sequence). The CDR3 reads CASSWTIHRRGWTEAFF. Here the CDR3 DNA reads TGTGCCAGCAGTTGGACAATCCATCGGAGAGGATGGACTGAAGCTTTCTTT.

V usage is TRBV7-2 and J usage is TRBJ2-1; 9 bases map to TRBD2. J was trimmed by 9 bases and V by 3 bases; bases with no gene match: 6. The germline gives CDR1 SGHTA, CDR2 FQGNSA. The CDR3 totals 14 residues. CDR3 residues: CASSFDSGRPEQFF. CDR3 DNA sequence: TGTGCCAGCAGCTTCGATAGCGGGAGACCTGAGCAGTTCTTC.

The CDR3 spells CASSLQGGLMNTEAFF. In DNA form, the CDR3 reads TGTGCCAGCAGCTTGCAGGGGGGCCTTATGAACACTGAAGCTTTCTTT. The chain has TRBV5-8 and TRBJ1-1; 7 nucleotides line up with TRBD1. Looked up from germline, CDR1 is SGHTS and CDR2 is YDEGEE. The length of the CDR3 is 16 residues. Trimming removed 1 base from V and 0 bases from J; junction bases left unmatched: 6.

This chain uses TRBV5-8 with TRBJ2-5, with 13 positions matching TRBD2. The V segment lost 2 bases and the J segment 4 bases; nucleotides outside the gene matches: 17. Germline V lookup: CDR1 SGHTS, CDR2 YDEGEE. The CDR3 runs 20 residues. The CDR3 DNA sequence: TGTGCCAGCAGCTTTGGAGTCGGGACTAGCGGGGCACAGGTGGTAGAGACCCAGTACTTC. Protein sequence: CASSFGVGTSGAQVVETQYF.

This chain connects TRBV3-1 (or the pseudogene TRBV3-2) to TRBJ2-1; 9 bases are a match to TRBD2. CDR1 and CDR2 from the germline V gene are LGHDT and YNNKEL (reference sequence). This CDR3 is built from 17 residues. V dropped 4 bases and J dropped 7; count of bases not matched to a gene: 14. The CDR3 region has the DNA TGTGCCAGCAGCCCCAAAGGGGCGGGAGGGTCTTTTAATGAGCAGTTCTTC. It codes for CASSPKGAGGSFNEQFF.

This clone was seen a single time. The chain has TRBV7-2 and TRBJ2-7; TRBD1 might be the D (7 bases). The germline V gene has CDR1 SGHTA and CDR2 FQGNSA. CDR3 length: 14 amino acids. Trimming removed 7 bases at V and 3 bases at J, with 16 bases between. DNA of the CDR3: TGTGCCAGCACTCTGGGGCAGGGGGGCTACGAGCAGTACTTC. Translation gives CASTLGQGGYEQYF.

The CDR3 DNA reads as TGCGCCAGCAGCCCTGACGGACATAGCTCCTACGAGCAGTACTTC. It is translated as CASSPDGHSSYEQYF. The chain has TRBV5-1 and TRBJ2-7; tentative D call: TRBD1 (5 bases). This CDR3 has 15 residues. Trimming removed 4 bases at V and 0 bases at J, with 14 bases between. Germline-derived CDR1 and CDR2 are SGHRS and YFSETQ.

This chain links TRBV28 with TRBJ1-4, with 7 bases that match TRBD1. This CDR3 has 15 amino acids. Germline V CDR1 and CDR2: MDHEN, SYDVKM. After removal of 6 bases from V and 8 bases from J, the junction contained 12 bases not matched to a gene. The CDR3 DNA sequence: TGTGCCAGCAGCCGGAGGACAGGTCTGGGGGAAAAACTGTTTTTT. Translated: CASSRRTGLGEKLFF.

The V and J genes are TRBV27 and TRBJ2-1, with TRBD1 matching over 8 bases. The CDR3 runs 15 residues. After removal of 3 bases from V and 2 bases from J, the junction contained 3 bases not matched to a gene. The germline gives CDR1 MNHEY, CDR2 SMNVEV (reference sequence). CDR3 coding DNA: TGTGCCAGCAGTTTGGCGGACAGGGCCTACAATGAGCAGTTCTTC. It encodes CASSLADRAYNEQFF.

The chain has TRBV2 and TRBJ1-4, with no clear D. This CDR3 comprises 16 residues. Germline CDR1 SNHLY, CDR2 FYNNEI. Trimming took off 4 bases at V and 7 bases at J, with 19 bases between the two ends. The CDR3 coding sequence is TGTGCCAGCAGTGGGGCTTCTGTTGGGATGGGTGAAAAACTGTTTTTT. It encodes CASSGASVGMGEKLFF.

The V gene is TRBV5-1, the J gene TRBJ2-7; 10 bases match TRBD1. Germline V lookup: CDR1 SGHRS, CDR2 YFSETQ. The CDR3 has 15 amino acids. The trim removed 2 bases at V and 5 bases at J, leaving 7 bases unmatched. For the CDR3, the DNA is TGCGCCAGCAGCTTCCGCCCGACAGGGGGCGACGAGCAGTACTTC. Translating gives CASSFRPTGGDEQYF.

The chain's CDR3 is CASSLRRGAPGTDTQYF. In DNA, the CDR3 is TGTGCCAGCAGCTTACGTCGGGGGGCGCCGGGCACAGATACGCAGTATTTT. The chain has TRBV11-2 and TRBJ2-3, with D perhaps matching TRBD2 (7 bases). Germline CDR1 and CDR2: SGHAT and FQNNGV. CDR3 length: 17 residues. The V and J ends lost 2 bases and 1 base respectively, with 16 bases between them.

This chain joins TRBV5-1 and TRBJ1-1, with 9 bases fitting TRBD1. Germline V gene data show CDR1 as SGHRS and CDR2 as YFSETQ. The CDR3 is 14 residues long. V shed 5 bases and J 1 base; nucleotides not matched to a gene: 3. CDR3 residues: CASRGTGTNTEAFF. The CDR3 DNA sequence: TGCGCCAGCAGGGGGACAGGGACGAACACTGAAGCTTTCTTT.

The gene calls are TRBV18 and TRBJ1-2; 9 bases line up with TRBD1. The CDR3 is made up of 15 amino acids. Trimming took 3 bases from V and 8 from J; bases not matched to a gene: 10. Germline V gene data show CDR1 as KGHSH and CDR2 as LQKENI. The CDR3 region has the DNA TGTGCCAGCTCACCTTCCCGGGACAGGGAAGAGGGCTACACCTTC. Protein sequence: CASSPSRDREEGYTF.

This rearrangement joins TRBV7-2 to TRBJ2-5, with a weak D call TRBD1 (6 bases). The CDR3 extends over 16 amino acids. Trimming shortened V by 2 bases and J by 2 bases, and 15 bases separated the two germline ends. Germline V gene sequence: CDR1 SGHTA, CDR2 FQGNSA. CDR3 residues: CASSLPLGQHQETQYF. DNA for the CDR3: TGTGCCAGCAGCTTACCCCTGGGACAACATCAAGAGACCCAGTACTTC.

The CDR3 DNA reads TGTGCCAGCAGCTTAGGGTCGTTGACAGGGCAAGAGACCCAGTACTTC. The encoded protein is CASSLGSLTGQETQYF. The V call is TRBV7-2, the J call TRBJ2-5, with TRBD1 identical over 7 bases. Trimming at V came to 1 base and at J to 2 bases, leaving 7 bases not matched to a gene. Germline loops: CDR1 SGHTA, CDR2 FQGNSA. The CDR3 runs 16 residues.

The chain has TRBV24-1 and TRBJ2-1; the match to TRBD1 covers 8 bases. CDR3 length equals 16 residues. The trim removed 1 base at V and 4 bases at J, leaving 5 bases unmatched. CDR1 and CDR2 from the germline V gene are KGHDR and SFDVKD. The CDR3 DNA reads as TGTGCCACCAGTGATTTACAGGGGGGCGATTACAATGAGCAGTTCTTC. It is translated as CATSDLQGGDYNEQFF.